Here is one T cell receptor beta chain with its context. This PCR relied on a set of 60 Vbeta primers and 13 Jbeta primers. Assay: immunoSEQ multiplex PCR; the TCRdb copy retains only in-frame clones and omits some. The sample has roughly 190,000 clones; around 84% are singletons. CDR3 length: 15 residues. Trimming took 3 bases from V and 1 from J, leaving 9 bases between them. The germline gives CDR1 SGHTA, CDR2 FQGTGA. This sample is drawn from a study of cytomegalovirus exposure and HLA in healthy donors. Study information: Most genotyped donors, over 70% of 300 to 400, had Caucasian-associated genetic ancestry.

This clonotype originated in a woman aged 18-35 years in good health and CMV-seronegative. Source material: PBMCs. The chain joins TRBV7-3 to TRBJ2-2; no clear D. CDR3 in amino acids: CASSFHMRNTGELFF. The DNA of the CDR3 is TGTGCCAGCAGCTTTCATATGAGGAACACCGGGGAGCTGTTTTTT.